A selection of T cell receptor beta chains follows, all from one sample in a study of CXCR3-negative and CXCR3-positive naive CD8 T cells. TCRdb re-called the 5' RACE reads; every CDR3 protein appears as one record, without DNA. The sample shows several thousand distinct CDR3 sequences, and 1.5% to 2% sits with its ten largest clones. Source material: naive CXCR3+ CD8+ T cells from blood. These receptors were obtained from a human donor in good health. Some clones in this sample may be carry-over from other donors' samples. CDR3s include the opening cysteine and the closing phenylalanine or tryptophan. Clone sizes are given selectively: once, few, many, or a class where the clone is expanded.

CDR3 protein: CASSFVPSGSTDTQYF; clone size: .; J gene: TRBJ2-3; V gene: TRBV12-3/TRBV12-4
CDR3 protein: CASSQDISGGPLDEQFF; clone size: medium-sized; J gene: TRBJ2-1; V gene: TRBV3-1
CDR3 protein: CASSLGGQPQHF; clone size: .; J gene: TRBJ1-5; V gene: TRBV7-9
CDR3 protein: CASSPGTSGRTHEQYF; clone size: medium-sized; J gene: TRBJ2-7; V gene: TRBV7-9
CDR3 protein: CASGIREYYEQYF; clone size: .; J gene: TRBJ2-7; V gene: TRBV28
CDR3 protein: CASSQGDSNTEAFF; clone size: medium-sized; J gene: TRBJ1-1; V gene: TRBV5-1
CDR3 protein: CASDGGGPSNYGYTF; clone size: .; J gene: TRBJ1-2; V gene: TRBV2
CDR3 protein: CSVEGLWEGYGYTF; clone size: .; J gene: TRBJ1-2; V gene: TRBV29-1
CDR3 protein: CASSPGQGVAEAFF; clone size: medium-sized; J gene: TRBJ1-1; V gene: TRBV5-1
CDR3 protein: CSATGGPEAFF; clone size: .; J gene: TRBJ1-1; V gene: TRBV29-1
CDR3 protein: CSVAPVVGPTQEETQYF; clone size: .; J gene: TRBJ2-5; V gene: TRBV29-1
CDR3 protein: CATREAKRGSYEQYF; clone size: medium-sized; J gene: TRBJ2-7; V gene: TRBV7-9
CDR3 protein: CASSQDFITRNEQFF; clone size: medium-sized; J gene: TRBJ2-1; V gene: TRBV3-1
CDR3 protein: CSVQSGQRHDTEAFF; clone size: .; J gene: TRBJ1-1; V gene: TRBV29-1
CDR3 protein: CASPGTDTQYF; clone size: .; J gene: TRBJ2-3; V gene: TRBV2
CDR3 protein: CASSLPGQAITPGYTF; clone size: .; J gene: TRBJ1-2; V gene: TRBV6-2/TRBV6-3
CDR3 protein: CASSLLHNRDSSYEQYF; clone size: .; J gene: TRBJ2-7; V gene: TRBV5-1